The 26 T cell receptor beta chains in this list originate from one sample, sequenced in a study of blood T cells in healthy people across ages (dated by TCRdb to between 2014 and 2016). The protocol used for the library was 5' RACE. Sequenced on an Illumina HiSeq 2500. A second PCR of 7 to 11 cycles was performed with a sample-barcoded 5' primer and a J-beta primer mix. TCRdb reprocessed the public reads (quality trimming at Q25 with fastp, clone calling with MiXCR) and kept in-frame beta chains. Rows are combined by CDR3 protein, so each entry shows the most common genes and DNA. Within this sample are a few hundred thousand distinct CDR3 sequences, with about 25% of them counted one time only. 3% to 4% of the sample is taken by the ten largest. These same data were also listed under a study on T cells of mothers and their children.

The sequenced sample was blood. Source of these receptors: a boy aged 2 to 10 in good health.

The table lists this clonotype with a few counts. This chain links TRBV3-1 with TRBJ1-2; possible D gene TRBD1, 5 bases. CDR3 size: 13 residues. Germline CDR1 LGHDT, CDR2 YNNKEL (reference sequence). The V gene lost 3 bases and the J gene lost 4 bases, with 9 bases spanning the gap. The CDR3, as DNA: TGTGCCAGCAGCCAGGGACTCAGCTATGGCTACACCTTC. Amino acids: CASSQGLSYGYTF. Using reference TRBV3-1 and TRBJ1-2 for the parts outside the CDR3, the full variable domain is DTAVSQTPKYLVTQMGNDKSIKCEQNLGHDTMYWYKQDSKKFLKIMFSYNNKELIINETVPNRFSPKSPDKAHLNLHINSLELGDSAVYFCASSQGLSYGYTFGSGTRLTVV.

This chain uses TRBV12-3 or TRBV12-4 with TRBJ2-7; D could derive from TRBD1 or TRBD2 (5 bases each). The V end lost 8 bases, the J end lost 3 bases, and 38 bases lay between the germline ends. The length of the CDR3 is 21 residues. This chain's CDR3 is CASRGRGDLTLGNRRSYEQYF. In DNA form, the CDR3 reads TGTGCCAGCCGGGGCAGAGGGGACCTGACTTTAGGCAACAGGAGGAGCTACGAGCAGTACTTC.

This clonotype has just a few counts. The chain has TRBV12-3 or TRBV12-4 and TRBJ1-2; the match to TRBD1 covers 10 bases. This CDR3 region has 12 residues. V lost 6 bases to trimming and J lost 8 bases; unmatched junction nucleotides: 3. The CDR3 reads CASSDRGHGYTF. CDR3 nucleotides: TGTGCCAGCAGCGACAGGGGGCACGGCTACACCTTC.

The chain uses TRBV5-5 and TRBJ2-7; 7 nucleotides align to TRBD2. CDR1 and CDR2 (germline): SGHKS, YYEKEE (reference sequence). The length of the CDR3 is 15 residues. The V segment lost 3 bases and the J segment 3 bases; nucleotides outside the gene matches: 9. The CDR3 sequence: CASSYRGVKHYEQYF. CDR3 coding DNA: TGTGCCAGCAGCTACCGGGGGGTCAAACACTACGAGCAGTACTTC.

This clonotype was picked up a small number of times. The rearrangement joins TRBV7-9 to TRBJ2-7; 8 nucleotides agree with TRBD1. The CDR3 consists of 15 residues. Germline V gives CDR1 SEHNR, CDR2 FQNEAQ (reference sequence). The trim removed 4 bases at V and 0 bases at J, leaving 5 bases unmatched. The CDR3 sequence is CASSSGQASSYEQYF. The CDR3 DNA follows: TGTGCCAGCAGCTCGGGACAGGCTAGCTCCTACGAGCAGTACTTC.

This chain uses TRBV7-9 with TRBJ1-1; 10 bases map to TRBD1. The V and J ends lost 3 bases and 4 bases, in that order; junction bases with no gene match: 2. Germline values: CDR1 SEHNR, CDR2 FQNEAQ (reference sequence). CDR3 length: 14 amino acids. CDR3: CASSLDRGTTEAFF. The CDR3 DNA reads TGTGCCAGCAGCTTGGACAGGGGGACCACTGAAGCTTTCTTT. Supplemented by reference TRBV7-9 and TRBJ1-1, the full variable domain reads DTGVSQNPRHKITKRGQNVTFRCDPISEHNRLYWYRQTLGQGPEFLTYFQNEAQLEKSRLLSDRFSAERPKGSFSTLEIQRTEQGDSAMYLCASSLDRGTTEAFFGQGTRLTVV.

The chain joins TRBV14 to TRBJ2-5; 8 nucleotides align to TRBD1. Losses at the gene ends were 4 bases for V and 1 base for J; bases not matched to a gene: 8. CDR3 size: 16 residues. The germline V gene has CDR1 SGHDN and CDR2 FVKESK. The CDR3 bases are TGTGCCAGCAGCCGATTAGGACAGGGTTTCCAAGAGACCCAGTACTTC. It translates to CASSRLGQGFQETQYF.

The V gene is TRBV5-1, the J gene TRBJ2-1, with 7 bases matching TRBD1. Germline V gene data show CDR1 as SGHRS and CDR2 as YFSETQ. This CDR3 region has 15 residues. Trimming at V came to 4 bases and at J to 1 base, leaving 5 bases not matched to a gene. CDR3 loop: CASSPLGQSYNEQFF. CDR3 DNA sequence: TGCGCCAGCAGCCCGCTGGGACAGTCCTACAATGAGCAGTTCTTC.

This clonotype was observed a few times. The chain combines TRBV7-9 with TRBJ2-1, with TRBD2 as a possible D gene (6 bases). V was cut by 4 bases and J by 1 base, with 20 bases left in between. From germline, CDR1 is SEHNR and CDR2 FQNEAQ (reference sequence). The CDR3 has 18 amino acids. The CDR3: CASSSKATRDSSYNEQFF. The CDR3 bases are TGTGCCAGCAGCTCAAAGGCTACCCGGGACTCTTCCTACAATGAGCAGTTCTTC.

The CDR3 DNA follows: TGTGCCGCCAGGGGGAGGACGGCGGGGACCTCCTACAATGAGCAGTTCTTC. Amino acids: CAARGRTAGTSYNEQFF. The rearrangement links TRBV10-3 to TRBJ2-1, with D perhaps matching TRBD1 (7 bases). Per germline, CDR1 ENHRY and CDR2 SYGVKD. Trimming stripped 11 bases from V and 0 bases from J, with 23 bases between. The length of the CDR3 is 17 residues.

The chain employs TRBV6-5 and TRBJ1-2, with 8 bases lining up with TRBD1. CDR3 length equals 15 residues. After removal of 5 bases from V and 2 bases from J, the junction contained 7 bases not matched to a gene. The germline V gene encodes CDR1 MNHEY and CDR2 SVGAGI. The CDR3 loop is CASSPTDRVNYGYTF. Here the CDR3 DNA reads TGTGCCAGCAGTCCCACGGACAGGGTCAACTATGGCTACACCTTC.

Comment on this clonotype: The junction departs from germline at one end; a sequencing error may be responsible. The chain couples TRBV25-1 to TRBJ2-3; D call uncertain. Germline assignment: CDR1 MGHDK and CDR2 SYGVNS. The CDR3 length is 18 residues. CDR3 loop: CAGSDDGLRPSSTDTQYF. The CDR3 DNA follows: TGTGCCGGCAGTGACGATGGCCTGCGCCCATCTAGCACAGATACGCAGTATTTT.

This clonotype occurred a few times. The chain links TRBV7-9 to TRBJ2-1; no clear D gene. Trimming stripped 0 bases from V and 2 bases from J, with 11 bases between. Germline CDR1 and CDR2: SEHNR and FQNEAQ (reference sequence). This CDR3 spans 16 amino acids. This CDR3 is CASSLAQPTTYNEQFF. CDR3 nucleotide sequence: TGTGCCAGCAGCTTAGCGCAACCCACGACCTACAATGAGCAGTTCTTC.

The chain couples TRBV14 to TRBJ2-3; weak D call: TRBD2 (7 bases). Trimming took off 0 bases at V and 2 bases at J, with 12 bases between the two ends. CDR3 size: 16 residues. CDR1 is SGHDN and CDR2 is FVKESK in the germline V gene. Here the CDR3 reads CASSQDAGANTDTQYF. CDR3 DNA: TGTGCCAGCAGCCAAGATGCGGGGGCCAACACAGATACGCAGTATTTT.

V is TRBV29-1 and J is TRBJ2-5, with D perhaps being TRBD1 or TRBD2 (5 bases each). TRBJ2-7 explains the end of the DNA better; the J call may be wrong. This CDR3 is built from 14 residues. The V gene's germline CDR1 is SQVTM and CDR2 ANQGSEA. This CDR3 reads CSVYRDGNSYEQYF. The CDR3 DNA reads as TGCAGCGTTTACCGGGACGGTAACTCCTACGAGCAGTACTTC.

The chain is built from TRBV13 and TRBJ2-1; 9 bases line up with TRBD1. Germline assignment: CDR1 PRHDT and CDR2 FYEKMQ (reference sequence). V trimming: 4 bases; J trimming: 7 bases; junction bases outside the gene matches: 11. The CDR3 has 16 residues. The chain's CDR3 is CASSSDRDRVGNEQFF. For the CDR3, the DNA is TGTGCCAGCAGCTCCGACCGGGACAGGGTAGGGAATGAGCAGTTCTTC.

The V gene is TRBV10-3, the J gene TRBJ2-3; tentatively, D is TRBD1 or TRBD2 (5 bases each). This CDR3 region has 15 residues. Germline loops: CDR1 ENHRY, CDR2 SYGVKD. V was pared by 6 bases and J by 1 base, with 14 bases between. This chain's CDR3 is CAIRASRGGTDTQYF. In nucleotides, the CDR3 is TGTGCCATCAGGGCTAGCAGAGGGGGCACAGATACGCAGTATTTT.

The chain recombines TRBV12-3 or TRBV12-4 with TRBJ1-1, with TRBD1 as a possible D gene (5 bases). CDR3 length: 12 residues. Trimming cost V 5 bases and J 11 bases, with 15 bases left between them. The CDR3 sequence is CASSPTRDWAFF. The DNA of the CDR3 is TGTGCCAGCAGTCCCACCAGGGATTGGGCTTTCTTT.

About this clonotype itself: A junction end diverges from the germline sequence, so it may reflect a read error. V usage is TRBV12-3 or TRBV12-4 and J usage is TRBJ2-7; 12 nucleotides align to TRBD1. The CDR3 covers 15 residues. CDR3 in amino acids: CASSHPGTGGYEQHF. DNA for the CDR3: TGTGCCAGCAGTCATCCCGGGACAGGGGGCTACGAGCAGCACTTC.

The chain combines TRBV18 with TRBJ2-3; 9 nucleotides align to TRBD1. Unmatched junction bases numbered 8, after V lost 3 bases and J lost 4 bases. The CDR3 is 16 residues long. CDR1 is KGHSH and CDR2 is LQKENI in the germline V gene. In DNA, the CDR3 is TGTGCCAGCTCACCCCCCGGGACAGGGCGGGCAGATACGCAGTATTTT. It encodes CASSPPGTGRADTQYF.

The DNA for the CDR3 is TGTGCCAGCAGCAAGCAGGGGAACTCCTACGAGCAGTACTTC. Its protein product is CASSKQGNSYEQYF. This rearrangement joins TRBV7-2 to TRBJ2-7; weak D call: TRBD1 (6 bases). The CDR3 consists of 14 residues. The germline V and J ends were trimmed by 5 bases and 0 bases, with 11 bases remaining between them. In germline, CDR1 is SGHTA, CDR2 FQGNSA. Combining the CDR3 with reference TRBV7-2 and TRBJ2-7 gives the whole variable domain GAGVSQSPSNKVTEKGKDVELRCDPISGHTALYWYRQSLGQGLEFLIYFQGNSAPDKSGLPSDRFSAERTGGSVSTLTIQRTQQEDSAVYLCASSKQGNSYEQYFGPGTRLTVT.

The rearrangement joins TRBV20-1 to TRBJ1-3; D may be TRBD1 (5 bases). Germline V gene sequence: CDR1 DFQATT, CDR2 SNEGSKA (reference sequence). The length of the CDR3 is 15 residues. V lost 1 base and J lost 1, with 11 bases in between. CDR3 nucleotide sequence: TGCAGTGCTAGAGTCGGGGGGACTTCTGGAAACACCATATATTTT. Translating gives CSARVGGTSGNTIYF.

The chain uses TRBV7-9 and TRBJ2-5; 7 nucleotides line up with TRBD1. There are 14 residues in the CDR3. Losses at the gene ends were 2 bases for V and 11 bases for J; bases not matched to a gene: 11. The germline gives CDR1 SEHNR, CDR2 FQNEAQ (reference sequence). CDR3 in amino acids: CASSLMGQLQGQYF. The CDR3 nucleotides read TGTGCCAGCAGCTTAATGGGACAGCTCCAGGGGCAGTACTTC. The full variable domain, its missing parts supplied by reference TRBV7-9 and TRBJ2-5, is DTGVSQNPRHKITKRGQNVTFRCDPISEHNRLYWYRQTLGQGPEFLTYFQNEAQLEKSRLLSDRFSAERPKGSFSTLEIQRTEQGDSAMYLCASSLMGQLQGQYFGPGTRLLVL.

This clonotype was seen a handful of times. The CDR3 bases are TGTGCCACCAGCAATTTTGGGGACAATAATGAAAAACTGTTTTTT. Translation gives CATSNFGDNNEKLFF. The V and J genes are TRBV15 and TRBJ1-4; D is perhaps TRBD1 (6 bases). Deletions cut 4 bases from V and 4 bases from J, with 13 bases between. CDR1 and CDR2 (germline): LNHNV, YYDKDF (reference sequence). This CDR3 region has 15 residues. Combining the CDR3 with reference TRBV15 and TRBJ1-4 gives the whole variable domain DAMVIQNPRYQVTQFGKPVTLSCSQTLNHNVMYWYQQKSSQAPKLLFHYYDKDFNNEADTPDNFQSRRPNTSFCFLDIRSPGLGDTAMYLCATSNFGDNNEKLFFGSGTQLSVL.

This clonotype occurred a few times. The chain is built from TRBV2 and TRBJ2-7; 9 nucleotides match TRBD2. V shed 4 bases and J 5 bases; nucleotides not matched to a gene: 9. The CDR3 spans 15 residues. Per germline, CDR1 SNHLY and CDR2 FYNNEI. CDR3: CASSVAAGGPHEQYF. As DNA, the CDR3 is TGTGCCAGCAGTGTAGCGGCGGGAGGGCCCCACGAGCAGTACTTC.

This clonotype was seen a few times. V is TRBV19 and J is TRBJ2-7, with 14 bases that match TRBD2. J was trimmed by 4 bases and V by 5 bases; bases with no gene match: 10. Looked up from germline, CDR1 is LNHDA and CDR2 is SQIVND (reference sequence). This CDR3 has 17 amino acids. In DNA, the CDR3 is TGTGCCAGTAGTGTAGCCGGGACTAGCGGGAGACCTTACGAGCAGTACTTC. As protein: CASSVAGTSGRPYEQYF.